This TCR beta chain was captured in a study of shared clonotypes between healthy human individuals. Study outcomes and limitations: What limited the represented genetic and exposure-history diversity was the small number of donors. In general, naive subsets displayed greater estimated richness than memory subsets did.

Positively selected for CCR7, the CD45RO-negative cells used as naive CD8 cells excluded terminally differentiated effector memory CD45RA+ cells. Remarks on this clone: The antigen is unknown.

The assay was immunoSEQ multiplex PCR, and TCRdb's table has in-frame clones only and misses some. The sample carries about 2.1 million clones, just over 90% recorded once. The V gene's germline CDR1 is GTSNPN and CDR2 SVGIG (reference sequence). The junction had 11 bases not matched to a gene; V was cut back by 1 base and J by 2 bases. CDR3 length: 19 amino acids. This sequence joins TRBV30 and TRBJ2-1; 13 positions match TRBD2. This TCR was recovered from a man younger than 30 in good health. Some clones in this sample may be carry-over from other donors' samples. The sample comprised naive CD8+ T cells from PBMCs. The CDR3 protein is CAWSGYGLAGVWAYNEQFF. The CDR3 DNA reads TGTGCCTGGAGTGGCTATGGACTAGCGGGAGTTTGGGCCTACAATGAGCAGTTCTTC.